The 7 T cell receptor beta chains below all came from one sample that was sequenced in a study of T cell changes during pregnancy in multiple sclerosis. Sequenced by immunoSEQ multiplex PCR; TCRdb stores in-frame clones only, minus some. The profile covers around 49,000 clones, with more than 85% appearing a single time and under 7% taken by the ten largest. This specimen consisted of CD8+ T cells from peripheral blood mononuclear cells, obtained in the first trimester of pregnancy. These receptors were obtained from a female donor with multiple sclerosis, enrolled in a pregnancy study.

J is TRBJ1-5 and V is TRBV4-3; the match to TRBD1 covers 8 bases. This CDR3 region has 16 residues. J gave up 6 bases and V 0 bases, and 7 bases lay outside the gene matches. Germline values: CDR1 LGHNA, CDR2 YSLEER. For the CDR3, the DNA is TGCGCCAGCAGCCAAGATTGGGCAGGGGGCGGTCAGCCCCAGCATTTT. Residues: CASSQDWAGGGQPQHF.

The chain is built from TRBV7-8 and TRBJ2-2, with 7 bases aligning to TRBD2. The junction had 23 bases not matched to a gene; V was cut back by 6 bases and J by 1 base. There are 21 residues in the CDR3. The germline V gene has CDR1 SGHVS and CDR2 FQNEAQ. The CDR3 bases are TGTGCCAGCAGTACCCATAAACTACTAGCGCCCAAACCTAGGAACACCGGGGAGCTGTTTTTT. Protein sequence: CASSTHKLLAPKPRNTGELFF.

The chain is built from TRBV19 and TRBJ1-5; D is perhaps TRBD1 (6 bases). Germline V gene sequence: CDR1 LNHDA, CDR2 SQIVND (reference sequence). CDR3 size: 13 residues. Trimming removed 9 bases from V and 7 bases from J, with 16 bases in between. The CDR3 coding sequence is TGTGCCAGCGCAAACAGGGTGCGCCAGCCCCAGCATTTT. As protein: CASANRVRQPQHF.

The chain combines TRBV4-3 with TRBJ2-7; maybe TRBD2 (5 bases). This CDR3 comprises 13 residues. The germline V gene encodes CDR1 LGHNA and CDR2 YSLEER. The V end lost 4 bases, the J end lost 6 bases, and 13 bases lay between the germline ends. CDR3 bases: TGCGCCAGCAGCCCTCTCTTTCGGGGCGAGCAGTACTTC. Translated: CASSPLFRGEQYF.

This clone was counted a single time. The chain recombines TRBV5-6 with TRBJ2-1, with 9 bases fitting TRBD2. This CDR3 comprises 14 residues. In germline, CDR1 is SGHDT, CDR2 YYEEEE. Trimming removed 8 bases from V and 4 bases from J; junction bases left unmatched: 7. The CDR3 nucleotides read TGTGCCAGTGAAAGCGGGAGGCTTTACAATGAGCAGTTCTTC. This gives the protein CASESGRLYNEQFF. Supplemented by reference TRBV5-6 and TRBJ2-1, the full variable domain reads DAGVTQSPTHLIKTRGQQVTLRCSPKSGHDTVSWYQQALGQGPQFIFQYYEEEERQRGNFPDRFSGHQFPNYSSELNVNALLLGDSALYLCASESGRLYNEQFFGPGTRLTVL.

The chain employs TRBV2 and TRBJ2-3; 14 positions match TRBD2. V lost 3 bases and J lost 6; bases outside the gene matches: 11. Germline-derived CDR1 and CDR2 are SNHLY and FYNNEI. The CDR3 length is 18 residues. The CDR3 DNA is TGTGCCAGCAGTGAGGGACTAGCGGGAGTAAGGGTTTGGGATACGCAGTATTTT. Translation gives CASSEGLAGVRVWDTQYF.

The DNA of the CDR3 is TGTGCCAGCAGCTCCTGGACTAGCGGGAGCGCCGGGCAGTTCTTC. Translated: CASSSWTSGSAGQFF. The chain links TRBV7-9 to TRBJ2-1, with TRBD2 matching over 13 bases. Germline-derived CDR1 and CDR2 are SEHNR and FQNEAQ (reference sequence). This CDR3 spans 15 amino acids. V dropped 4 bases and J dropped 12; count of bases not matched to a gene: 9.